The 24 T cell receptor beta chains below all came from one sample that was sequenced in a study of siplizumab effects on memory and regulatory T cells. Measured with immunoSEQ multiplex PCR; TCRdb has only the in-frame clones, and not every one. The sample includes nearly 95,000 clones, 94% seen only once; the top ten take around 0.3%. Sequencing was done on a sample of non-Treg CD4+ T cells sorted from blood. These receptors were obtained from a human donor in good health.

The rearrangement links TRBV18 to TRBJ2-5; TRBD2 matches at 8 bases. This CDR3 comprises 14 residues. V trimming: 3 bases; J trimming: 2 bases; junction bases outside the gene matches: 2. CDR1 is KGHSH and CDR2 is LQKENI in the germline V gene. This CDR3 reads CASSPSGGQETQYF. The CDR3 nucleotides are TGTGCCAGCTCACCCAGCGGGGGACAAGAGACCCAGTACTTC.

The chain links TRBV4-3 to TRBJ2-1; either TRBD1 or TRBD2 may supply D (5 bases each). The CDR3 is 14 amino acids. CDR1 is LGHNA, CDR2 YSLEER, per germline. V lost 0 bases to trimming and J lost 6 bases, with 9 bases between them. The CDR3 here is CASSQEGPPNEQFF. The CDR3 DNA is TGCGCCAGCAGCCAAGAGGGACCCCCCAATGAGCAGTTCTTC.

The chain combines TRBV6-5 with TRBJ1-2; D is ambiguous. V was shortened by 5 bases and J by 5 bases, with 18 bases between the two germline ends. CDR1 and CDR2 (germline): MNHEY, SVGAGI. This CDR3 is built from 15 residues. The CDR3 DNA sequence: TGTGCCAGCAGTACCTCCTGGACCAAGGATTATGGCTACACCTTC. This gives the protein CASSTSWTKDYGYTF.

This clone occurred once. The V and J genes are TRBV15 and TRBJ2-1; D remains ambiguous. V shed 4 bases and J shed 13 bases, with 14 bases lying between them. The CDR3 is made up of 12 amino acids. Per germline, CDR1 LNHNV and CDR2 YYDKDF (reference sequence). The CDR3 coding sequence is TGTGCCACCAGCACCAGCGACGGCCAACAGTTCTTC. Residues: CATSTSDGQQFF.

The chain uses TRBV6-4 and TRBJ1-1; D unclear. The V end was cut by 3 bases, the J end by 6 bases, with 17 bases between. The V gene's germline CDR1 is MRHNA and CDR2 SNTAGT. CDR3 size: 15 residues. CDR3 nucleotide sequence: TGTGCCAGCAGTGAAACTCCCCGATCGATTGCTGAAGCTTTCTTT. Its translation: CASSETPRSIAEAFF.

Comments on this clone: This specimen includes other DNA sequences encoding the same CDR3. The chain combines TRBV18 with TRBJ2-5; D unresolved. CDR1 is KGHSH, CDR2 LQKENI, per germline. Trimming left V 6 bases short and J 0 bases short, with 5 bases between. The CDR3 length is 12 residues. In DNA form, the CDR3 reads TGTGCCAGCTCGCCCAACCAAGAGACCCAGTACTTC. It codes for CASSPNQETQYF. The full variable domain, its missing parts supplied by reference TRBV18 and TRBJ2-5, is NAGVMQNPRHLVRRRGQEARLRCSPMKGHSHVYWYRQLPEEGLKFMVYLQKENIIDESGMPKERFSAEFPKEGPSILRIQQVVRGDSAAYFCASSPNQETQYFGPGTRLLVL.

The chain couples TRBV4-1 to TRBJ2-2, with TRBD2 matching 11 bases. The germline CDR1 and CDR2 sequences are MGHRA and YSYEKL. V trimming: 1 base; J trimming: 2 bases; junction bases outside the gene matches: 9. CDR3 length equals 19 residues. The CDR3 is CASSQVPGGLAANTGELFF. The CDR3 DNA is TGCGCCAGCAGCCAAGTCCCGGGGGGACTAGCGGCAAACACCGGGGAGCTGTTTTTT.

The chain couples TRBV13 to TRBJ2-7; the match to TRBD2 covers 15 bases. The V gene end was trimmed by 0 bases and the J gene end by 0 bases; junction bases not matched to a gene: 3. CDR3 length equals 18 residues. Germline-derived CDR1 and CDR2 are PRHDT and FYEKMQ (reference sequence). The CDR3 DNA reads TGTGCCAGCAGCTTAGGGGGACTAGCGGGAGGTCTCTCCTACGAGCAGTACTTC. Encoded protein: CASSLGGLAGGLSYEQYF.

The chain is built from TRBV30 and TRBJ2-2, with D possibly matching TRBD1 (6 bases). The CDR3 length is 14 residues. Germline V gene data show CDR1 as GTSNPN and CDR2 as SVGIG (reference sequence). With 5 bases removed from V and 6 bases from J, the gap between germline ends came to 16 bases. The CDR3 loop is CAWSIQGYAGELFF. The CDR3 coding sequence is TGTGCCTGGTCCATACAGGGTTATGCCGGGGAGCTGTTTTTT. The whole variable domain, remainder taken from reference TRBV30 and TRBJ2-2, is SQTIHQWPATLVQPVGSPLSLECTVEGTSNPNLYWYRQAAGRGLQLLFYSVGIGQISSEVPQNLSASRPQDRQFILSSKKLLLSDSGFYLCAWSIQGYAGELFFGEGSRLTVL.

The J gene is TRBJ2-7, the V gene TRBV5-6, with D possibly TRBD1 on 5 matching bases. There are 14 residues in the CDR3. Germline CDR1 is SGHDT and CDR2 is YYEEEE. V lost 0 bases and J lost 1, with 8 bases in between. This CDR3 reads CASSLGQGSYEQYF. As DNA, the CDR3 is TGTGCCAGCAGCTTGGGGCAGGGATCCTACGAGCAGTACTTC.

This chain links TRBV7-2 with TRBJ2-3; 8 bases map to TRBD2. Germline V CDR1 and CDR2: SGHTA, FQGNSA. This CDR3 has 15 residues. The junction had 6 bases not matched to a gene; V was cut back by 3 bases and J by 4 bases. CDR3 protein: CASSLGSGGPDTQYF. CDR3 in DNA: TGTGCCAGCAGCTTGGGCTCGGGAGGGCCAGATACGCAGTATTTT.

The chain links TRBV20-1 to TRBJ2-7, with D hard to call. The V end was cut by 5 bases, the J end by 5 bases, with 10 bases between. The CDR3 runs 11 residues. Germline-derived CDR1 and CDR2 are DFQATT and SNEGSKA (reference sequence). The CDR3 reads CSAGNNNEQYF. CDR3 nucleotide sequence: TGCAGTGCTGGGAACAATAACGAGCAGTACTTC.

The chain couples TRBV19 to TRBJ1-1, with unresolved D. The CDR3 has 15 residues. The V gene lost 5 bases and the J gene lost 0 bases, with 13 bases spanning the gap. Germline V gene lookup returns CDR1 LNHDA and CDR2 SQIVND (reference sequence). Written as DNA, the CDR3 is TGTGCCAGTAGTCTACGACACGGTCTGAACACTGAAGCTTTCTTT. Translated: CASSLRHGLNTEAFF.

The chain carries TRBV6-5 and TRBJ2-7; TRBD2 agrees at 8 bases. The CDR3 extends over 15 amino acids. V lost 4 bases to trimming and J lost 0 bases; unmatched junction nucleotides: 5. Germline V gene sequence: CDR1 MNHEY, CDR2 SVGAGI. The CDR3 spells CASSFLSGSSYEQYF. The CDR3 nucleotides are TGTGCCAGCAGTTTCCTCAGCGGGAGCTCCTACGAGCAGTACTTC.

The chain uses TRBV29-1 and TRBJ2-5; 7 nucleotides align to TRBD1. J lost 2 bases, V lost 3 bases, and 0 bases had no gene match. The CDR3 length is 12 residues. The germline gives CDR1 SQVTM, CDR2 ANQGSEA. CDR3 loop: CSVDRGQETQYF. CDR3 coding DNA: TGCAGCGTTGACAGGGGGCAAGAGACCCAGTACTTC.

The chain links TRBV9 to TRBJ2-3; 10 bases align to TRBD2. Germline CDR1 reads SGDLS; CDR2 reads YYNGEE. The CDR3 covers 17 residues. Trimming cost V 0 bases and J 4 bases; bases outside gene matches: 8. The CDR3 is CASSVDLSGGAADTQYF. The CDR3 bases are TGTGCCAGCAGCGTAGACTTGAGCGGGGGGGCCGCAGATACGCAGTATTTT. Together with reference TRBV9 and TRBJ2-3, the CDR3 gives the full variable domain: DSGVTQTPKHLITATGQRVTLRCSPRSGDLSVYWYQQSLDQGLQFLIQYYNGEERAKGNILERFSAQQFPDLHSELNLSSLELGDSALYFCASSVDLSGGAADTQYFGPGTRLTVL.

The CDR3 region is CAISKAGTLTYNEQFF. For the CDR3, the DNA is TGTGCCATCAGTAAAGCCGGGACATTAACCTACAATGAGCAGTTCTTC. The gene calls are TRBV10-3 and TRBJ2-1; D perhaps matches TRBD1 (6 bases). The CDR3 extends over 16 amino acids. Germline V gene lookup returns CDR1 ENHRY and CDR2 SYGVKD. Trimming took 5 bases from V and 2 from J, leaving 16 bases between them.

This rearrangement joins TRBV18 to TRBJ1-1, with D uncertain. Between the trimmed V and J ends, which lost 3 bases and 1 base, there was a span of 9 bases. CDR1 is KGHSH, CDR2 LQKENI, per germline. The CDR3 consists of 14 residues. CDR3 amino acids: CASSPMDGNTEAFF. CDR3 coding DNA: TGTGCCAGCTCACCTATGGACGGGAACACTGAAGCTTTCTTT.

The chain carries TRBV18 and TRBJ2-7; no clear D. V was clipped by 4 bases and J by 4 bases, with 14 bases between them. The CDR3 loop spans 14 amino acids. Germline values: CDR1 KGHSH, CDR2 LQKENI. CDR3 DNA: TGTGCCAGCTCACGAGGTTCTAATGGTTACGAGCAGTACTTC. The encoded protein is CASSRGSNGYEQYF.

The rearrangement joins TRBV5-4 to TRBJ2-5, with D possibly matching TRBD2 (5 bases). V gave up 2 bases and J gave up 6 bases, with 14 bases separating them. The CDR3 totals 14 residues. Germline V gene sequence: CDR1 SGHNT, CDR2 YYREEE (reference sequence). The DNA for the CDR3 is TGTGCCAGCAGCTTTATCGGGGATGAACAGACCCAGTACTTC. Residues: CASSFIGDEQTQYF.

This clone was counted only a few times. The chain has TRBV19 and TRBJ1-5; D not certain. The V end lost 7 bases, the J end lost 3 bases, and 13 bases lay between the germline ends. CDR1 LNHDA and CDR2 SQIVND come from the germline V gene (reference sequence). The CDR3 loop spans 14 amino acids. CDR3 sequence: CASTSGRTNQPQHF. CDR3 nucleotides: TGTGCCAGTACTTCCGGGAGAACCAATCAGCCCCAGCATTTT.

The V and J genes are TRBV4-3 and TRBJ1-5, with TRBD1 as a possible D gene (6 bases). Germline V lookup: CDR1 LGHNA, CDR2 YSLEER. The V end lost 5 bases, the J end lost 4 bases, and 15 bases lay between the germline ends. This CDR3 spans 15 amino acids. CDR3 bases: TGCGCCAGCAGCGTAGACATAGGGGGTAATCAGCCCCAGCATTTT. Encoded protein: CASSVDIGGNQPQHF.

This chain uses TRBV9 with TRBJ1-1; a weak D match, TRBD1 (6 bases). Germline lookup yields CDR1 SGDLS and CDR2 YYNGEE. V lost 0 bases to trimming and J lost 4 bases, with 13 bases between them. The CDR3 totals 15 residues. CDR3 protein: CASSVGGALTTEAFF. CDR3 coding DNA: TGTGCCAGCAGCGTAGGGGGGGCGCTGACCACTGAAGCTTTCTTT.

The chain couples TRBV28 to TRBJ1-4, with TRBD1 matching over 7 bases. Per germline, CDR1 MDHEN and CDR2 SYDVKM. V lost 6 bases, J lost 6 bases, and 10 bases stayed unmatched. This CDR3 has 15 residues. For the CDR3, the DNA is TGTGCCAGCAGACTCACAGGGGCCGGCGATGAAAAACTGTTTTTT. This encodes CASRLTGAGDEKLFF. The variable domain in full, completed from reference TRBV28 and TRBJ1-4, reads DVKVTQSSRYLVKRTGEKVFLECVQDMDHENMFWYRQDPGLGLRLIYFSYDVKMKEKGDIPEGYSVSREKKERFSLILESASTNQTSMYLCASRLTGAGDEKLFFGSGTQLSVL.